This is a list of T cell receptor beta chains from one sample in a study of cytomegalovirus exposure and HLA in healthy donors. The data were produced by immunoSEQ multiplex PCR, yet TCRdb's version contains in-frame clones alone and is incomplete. The sample's table shows about 200,000 clones. Sequencing input: PBMCs. The receptors derive from a girl aged 2 to 9 in good health and CMV-seropositive. Each CDR3 is given with its conserved first and last residue. The order of the fields is CDR3 protein, CDR3 DNA, J gene, D gene, V gene. A D gene is named only where the DNA matches it firmly.

CDR3 protein: CASRAAKGAGTEAFF
CDR3 DNA: TGTGCCAGCAGAGCGGCAAAGGGGGCGGGGACTGAAGCTTTCTTT
J gene: TRBJ1-1
D gene: TRBD1
V gene: TRBV28

CDR3 protein: CASSELAENTEAFF
CDR3 DNA: TGTGCCAGCAGTGAACTCGCAGAGAACACTGAAGCTTTCTTT
J gene: TRBJ1-1
D gene: NA
V gene: TRBV6-1

CDR3 protein: CSVELFEGTGANVLTF
CDR3 DNA: TGCAGCGTTGAGCTGTTTGAGGGTACTGGGGCCAACGTCCTGACTTTC
J gene: TRBJ2-6
D gene: NA
V gene: TRBV29-1

CDR3 protein: CASSLVSRHHNYGYTF
CDR3 DNA: TGTGCCAGCAGTTTAGTCAGCCGACATCACAACTATGGCTACACCTTC
J gene: TRBJ1-2
D gene: NA
V gene: TRBV28

CDR3 protein: CASSLEDTTNEKLFF
CDR3 DNA: TGCGCCAGCAGCTTAGAGGACACAACTAATGAAAAACTGTTTTTT
J gene: TRBJ1-4
D gene: NA
V gene: TRBV5-1

CDR3 protein: CASSKTSGALMDYEQYF
CDR3 DNA: TGTGCCAGCAGTAAGACTAGCGGGGCCTTGATGGACTACGAGCAGTACTTC
J gene: TRBJ2-7
D gene: TRBD2
V gene: TRBV2

CDR3 protein: CASSSGPPVGGNQPQHF
CDR3 DNA: TGTGCCAGCAGTTCAGGTCCTCCCGTTGGCGGCAATCAGCCCCAGCATTTT
J gene: TRBJ1-5
D gene: NA
V gene: TRBV28

CDR3 protein: CASSLGQGPGELFF
CDR3 DNA: TGTGCCAGCAGCTTGGGACAGGGTCCCGGGGAGCTGTTTTTT
J gene: TRBJ2-2
D gene: TRBD1
V gene: TRBV5-6

CDR3 protein: CASSSQITGLYGYTF
CDR3 DNA: TGTGCCAGCAGTTCCCAAATAACAGGGCTCTATGGCTACACCTTC
J gene: TRBJ1-2
D gene: NA
V gene: TRBV6-1

CDR3 protein: CASSWGQGGEQYF
CDR3 DNA: TGTGCCAGCAGTTGGGGACAGGGTGGCGAGCAGTACTTC
J gene: TRBJ2-7
D gene: TRBD1
V gene: TRBV28

CDR3 protein: CASSQGLATSTDTQYF
CDR3 DNA: TGTGCCAGCAGCCAAGGATTAGCGACTAGCACAGATACGCAGTATTTT
J gene: TRBJ2-3
D gene: NA
V gene: TRBV4-2

CDR3 protein: CASSAAGGPGDTDTQYF
CDR3 DNA: TGTGCCAGCAGCGCGGCGGGAGGGCCGGGGGACACAGATACGCAGTATTTT
J gene: TRBJ2-3
D gene: TRBD2
V gene: TRBV9

CDR3 protein: CASSFRGVDTEAFF
CDR3 DNA: TGTGCCAGCAGTTTCAGGGGGGTGGACACTGAAGCTTTCTTT
J gene: TRBJ1-1
D gene: TRBD1
V gene: TRBV27

CDR3 protein: CASSIREATEAFF
CDR3 DNA: TGTGCCAGTAGTATTCGGGAGGCCACTGAAGCTTTCTTT
J gene: TRBJ1-1
D gene: NA
V gene: TRBV19

CDR3 protein: CASSLTGRGYEQYF
CDR3 DNA: TGTGCCAGCAGTTTAACAGGAAGGGGCTACGAGCAGTACTTC
J gene: TRBJ2-7
D gene: NA
V gene: TRBV28

CDR3 protein: CASSIPPGLAHGNEQFF
CDR3 DNA: TGTGCCAGTAGTATACCCCCGGGACTAGCACATGGCAATGAGCAGTTCTTC
J gene: TRBJ2-1
D gene: TRBD2
V gene: TRBV19

CDR3 protein: CASTRDRAYEQYF
CDR3 DNA: TGTGCCAGCACCCGGGACAGGGCCTACGAGCAGTACTTC
J gene: TRBJ2-7
D gene: TRBD1
V gene: TRBV6-6

CDR3 protein: CASSLGLSNEKLFF
CDR3 DNA: TGTGCCAGCAGCTTGGGGCTGTCTAATGAAAAACTGTTTTTT
J gene: TRBJ1-4
D gene: NA
V gene: TRBV7-9

CDR3 protein: CASSLEEVMDGYTF
CDR3 DNA: TGTGCCAGCAGCTTAGAAGAGGTAATGGATGGCTACACCTTC
J gene: TRBJ1-2
D gene: NA
V gene: TRBV7-9

CDR3 protein: CASSPALAGGSGELFF
CDR3 DNA: TGTGCCAGCAGTCCAGCACTGGCGGGAGGGTCCGGGGAGCTGTTTTTT
J gene: TRBJ2-2
D gene: TRBD2
V gene: TRBV11-1

CDR3 protein: CASSQDPGNEQFF
CDR3 DNA: TGTGCCAGCAGCCAAGATCCGGGCAATGAGCAGTTCTTC
J gene: TRBJ2-1
D gene: NA
V gene: TRBV14

CDR3 protein: CASSQSRAGELFF
CDR3 DNA: TGTGCCAGCAGCCAGAGCCGGGCCGGGGAGCTGTTTTTT
J gene: TRBJ2-2
D gene: NA
V gene: TRBV11-2

CDR3 protein: CASSLGLAGNNEQFF
CDR3 DNA: TGTGCCAGCAGCTTGGGACTAGCGGGAAACAATGAGCAGTTCTTC
J gene: TRBJ2-1
D gene: TRBD2
V gene: TRBV5-4

CDR3 protein: CASSRTGTGELFF
CDR3 DNA: TGTGCCAGCAGTCGTACAGGGACCGGGGAGCTGTTTTTT
J gene: TRBJ2-2
D gene: NA
V gene: TRBV6-1

CDR3 protein: CASSLVGSSPYEQYF
CDR3 DNA: TGCGCCAGCAGCTTGGTCGGGAGCAGCCCCTACGAGCAGTACTTC
J gene: TRBJ2-7
D gene: NA
V gene: TRBV5-1

CDR3 protein: CSAFLGAQYF
CDR3 DNA: TGCAGCGCGTTCTTGGGAGCCCAGTACTTC
J gene: TRBJ2-5
D gene: NA
V gene: TRBV29-1

CDR3 protein: CASSFAGSNQPQHF
CDR3 DNA: TGTGCCAGCAGCTTCGCCGGTAGCAATCAGCCCCAGCATTTT
J gene: TRBJ1-5
D gene: NA
V gene: TRBV5-4

CDR3 protein: CASSTRTGELFF
CDR3 DNA: TGTGCCAGCAGCACACGCACCGGGGAGCTGTTTTTT
J gene: TRBJ2-2
D gene: NA
V gene: TRBV7-9

CDR3 protein: CASSSWTGDISYEQYF
CDR3 DNA: TGCGCCAGCAGCTCATGGACAGGGGACATCTCCTACGAGCAGTACTTC
J gene: TRBJ2-7
D gene: TRBD1
V gene: TRBV5-1

CDR3 protein: CASSPLREGVHGYTF
CDR3 DNA: TGTGCCAGCAGCCCCCTGAGGGAGGGGGTCCATGGCTACACCTTC
J gene: TRBJ1-2
D gene: NA
V gene: TRBV6-5

CDR3 protein: CASSYSSSEETQYF
CDR3 DNA: TGTGCCAGCAGTTACTCTTCTAGCGAAGAGACCCAGTACTTC
J gene: TRBJ2-5
D gene: NA
V gene: TRBV6-5

CDR3 protein: CASSQGQPIITGELFF
CDR3 DNA: TGTGCCAGCAGCCAAGGACAACCCATCATCACCGGGGAGCTGTTTTTT
J gene: TRBJ2-2
D gene: NA
V gene: TRBV14

CDR3 protein: CASSILGTSGRETQYF
CDR3 DNA: TGTGCCAGTAGTATTCTCGGGACTAGCGGGAGGGAGACCCAGTACTTC
J gene: TRBJ2-5
D gene: TRBD2
V gene: TRBV19

CDR3 protein: CATGTSGGTQYF
CDR3 DNA: TGTGCCACGGGGACTAGCGGTGGGACCCAGTACTTC
J gene: TRBJ2-5
D gene: TRBD2
V gene: TRBV2

CDR3 protein: CASSKYGLAGVEQYF
CDR3 DNA: TGTGCCAGCAGTAAATACGGACTAGCGGGAGTCGAGCAGTACTTC
J gene: TRBJ2-7
D gene: TRBD2
V gene: TRBV9

CDR3 protein: CASSEIRGSDTEAFF
CDR3 DNA: TGTGCCAGCAGTGAAATTCGGGGGTCGGACACTGAAGCTTTCTTT
J gene: TRBJ1-1
D gene: NA
V gene: TRBV6-1

CDR3 protein: CASSFRGPNEKLFF
CDR3 DNA: TGTGCCAGCAGCTTCAGGGGGCCCAACGAAAAACTGTTTTTT
J gene: TRBJ1-4
D gene: TRBD1
V gene: TRBV2

CDR3 protein: CAISEYQGAGTEAFF
CDR3 DNA: TGTGCCATCAGTGAATATCAGGGGGCAGGAACTGAAGCTTTCTTT
J gene: TRBJ1-1
D gene: TRBD1
V gene: TRBV10-3

CDR3 protein: CASSPPGDTTDTQYF
CDR3 DNA: TGTGCCAGCTCACCACCGGGGGACACGACAGATACGCAGTATTTT
J gene: TRBJ2-3
D gene: NA
V gene: TRBV18

CDR3 protein: CANSNPGQGAKQYF
CDR3 DNA: TGTGCCAACTCGAACCCGGGACAGGGGGCTAAACAGTACTTC
J gene: TRBJ2-7
D gene: TRBD1
V gene: TRBV28

CDR3 protein: CASRRQGGQPQHF
CDR3 DNA: TGTGCCAGCAGACGACAGGGTGGCCAGCCCCAGCATTTT
J gene: TRBJ1-5
D gene: TRBD1
V gene: TRBV28

CDR3 protein: CASTLMGAEQYF
CDR3 DNA: TGTGCCAGCACCCTAATGGGGGCAGAGCAGTACTTC
J gene: TRBJ2-7
D gene: NA
V gene: TRBV28

CDR3 protein: CASSLDTTRTDTQYF
CDR3 DNA: TGTGCCAGCAGCTTAGATACGACAAGGACAGATACGCAGTATTTT
J gene: TRBJ2-3
D gene: NA
V gene: TRBV7-9

CDR3 protein: CASSPRGFSNEKLFF
CDR3 DNA: TGTGCCAGCAGCCCCAGGGGGTTTTCTAATGAAAAACTGTTTTTT
J gene: TRBJ1-4
D gene: TRBD1
V gene: TRBV7-9

CDR3 protein: CASSFGGVQETQYF
CDR3 DNA: TGCGCCAGCAGCTTCGGGGGGGTCCAAGAGACCCAGTACTTC
J gene: TRBJ2-5
D gene: TRBD2
V gene: TRBV5-1

CDR3 protein: CASSGPGTSGSYEQYF
CDR3 DNA: TGTGCCAGCAGTGGGCCTGGGACTAGCGGGAGCTACGAGCAGTACTTC
J gene: TRBJ2-7
D gene: TRBD2
V gene: TRBV2

CDR3 protein: CASSLRTSGRVDTQYF
CDR3 DNA: TGCGCCAGCAGCCTAAGGACTAGCGGGAGGGTTGATACGCAGTATTTT
J gene: TRBJ2-3
D gene: TRBD2
V gene: TRBV4-1

CDR3 protein: CSAEGENRNEQFF
CDR3 DNA: TGCAGCGCAGAGGGCGAGAATAGGAATGAGCAGTTCTTC
J gene: TRBJ2-1
D gene: NA
V gene: TRBV29-1

CDR3 protein: CASSASGVWGNTEAFF
CDR3 DNA: TGCGCCAGCAGTGCTAGCGGGGTTTGGGGTAACACTGAAGCTTTCTTT
J gene: TRBJ1-1
D gene: NA
V gene: TRBV10-1

CDR3 protein: CASSQDGTGSKQYF
CDR3 DNA: TGTGCCAGCAGCCAAGATGGGACAGGGTCTAAGCAGTACTTC
J gene: TRBJ2-7
D gene: TRBD1
V gene: TRBV4-2

CDR3 protein: CASSSSGTQSSYEQYF
CDR3 DNA: TGTGCCAGCAGCTCCTCCGGGACTCAAAGCTCCTACGAGCAGTACTTC
J gene: TRBJ2-7
D gene: NA
V gene: TRBV7-8

CDR3 protein: CAINRSREQYF
CDR3 DNA: TGTGCCATCAACCGATCGAGGGAGCAGTACTTC
J gene: TRBJ2-5
D gene: NA
V gene: TRBV10-3

CDR3 protein: CAISEGELMNTEAFF
CDR3 DNA: TGTGCCATCAGTGAGGGAGAACTCATGAACACTGAAGCTTTCTTT
J gene: TRBJ1-1
D gene: NA
V gene: TRBV10-3

CDR3 protein: CASSPRGNQETQYF
CDR3 DNA: TGTGCCAGCAGCCCAAGGGGGAACCAAGAGACCCAGTACTTC
J gene: TRBJ2-5
D gene: NA
V gene: TRBV5-4

CDR3 protein: CASSYDQGPGKLFF
CDR3 DNA: TGTGCCAGCAGTTATGATCAGGGCCCAGGAAAACTGTTTTTT
J gene: TRBJ1-4
D gene: NA
V gene: TRBV27

CDR3 protein: CASKNRGRNEAFF
CDR3 DNA: TGTGCCAGTAAAAACAGGGGCCGTAATGAAGCTTTCTTT
J gene: TRBJ1-1
D gene: TRBD1
V gene: TRBV19

CDR3 protein: CASSPGDRFYNEQFF
CDR3 DNA: TGTGCCAGCAGCCCTGGGGACAGGTTCTACAATGAGCAGTTCTTC
J gene: TRBJ2-1
D gene: TRBD1
V gene: TRBV7-2

CDR3 protein: CASSVGQGNTIYF
CDR3 DNA: TGTGCCAGCAGCGTCGGACAGGGAAACACCATATATTTT
J gene: TRBJ1-3
D gene: NA
V gene: TRBV7-7

CDR3 protein: CSVGGLYNEQFF
CDR3 DNA: TGCAGCGTTGGAGGGCTATACAATGAGCAGTTCTTC
J gene: TRBJ2-1
D gene: NA
V gene: TRBV29-1

CDR3 protein: CASSLGAGGNIQYF
CDR3 DNA: TGTGCCAGCAGCTTAGGAGCGGGAGGAAACATTCAGTACTTC
J gene: TRBJ2-4
D gene: TRBD2
V gene: TRBV11-2